The present T cell receptor (beta chain) was sequenced within a study of T cell repertoires in cytomegalovirus infection. The V end lost 0 bases, the J end lost 0 bases, and 7 bases lay between the germline ends. Germline V gene data show CDR1 as SGHDT and CDR2 as YYEEEE. The CDR3 runs to 15 residues. TCRdb used MiXCR to reprocess the reads, holding one entry per CDR3 protein. The sample holds more than 150,000 distinct CDR3 sequences, about 30% seen once. This clonotype was observed at least ten times. The sequence came from a human donor in good health (CMV status not recorded). Some clones in this sample may be carry-over from other donors' samples. V gene TRBV5-6 combines with J gene TRBJ1-5; no clear D. Sequencing was done on a sample of PBMCs. The CDR3 region has the DNA TGTGCCAGCAGCTTGGGCGGGCCTAGCAATCAGCCCCAGCATTTT. This encodes CASSLGGPSNQPQHF.